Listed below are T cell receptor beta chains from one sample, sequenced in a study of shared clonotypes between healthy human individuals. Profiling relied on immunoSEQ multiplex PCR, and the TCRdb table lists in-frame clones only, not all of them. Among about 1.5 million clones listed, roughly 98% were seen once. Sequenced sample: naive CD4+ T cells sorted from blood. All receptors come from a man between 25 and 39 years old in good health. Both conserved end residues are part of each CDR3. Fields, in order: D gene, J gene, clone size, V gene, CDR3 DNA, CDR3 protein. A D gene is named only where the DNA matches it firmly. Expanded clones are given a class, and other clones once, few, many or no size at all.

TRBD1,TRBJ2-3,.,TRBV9,TGTGCCAGCAGCGTCGGGACAGGAGGCTTCACAGATACGCAGTATTTT,CASSVGTGGFTDTQYF
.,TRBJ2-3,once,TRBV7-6,TGTGCCAGCAGCTTTTTTCTTCGTACGGGGTCTAGCACAGATACGCAGTATTTT,CASSFFLRTGSSTDTQYF
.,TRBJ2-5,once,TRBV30,TGTGCCTGGAGTACTCGACAGGGAGGGGAGACCCAGTACTTC,CAWSTRQGGETQYF
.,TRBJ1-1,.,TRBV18,TGTGCCAGCTCACCCGTGTTTGAAGCTTTCTTT,CASSPVFEAFF
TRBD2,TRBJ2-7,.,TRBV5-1,TGCGCCAGCAGCTCACTAGCGGGAGGGGACGAGCAGTACTTC,CASSSLAGGDEQYF
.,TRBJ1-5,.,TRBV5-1,TGCGCCAGCAGCTTAACTAGCAATCAGCCCCAGCATTTT,CASSLTSNQPQHF
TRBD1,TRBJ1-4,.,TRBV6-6,TGTGCCAGCAGCCTCGTGACAGGGGGGCGTGAAAAACTGTTTTTT,CASSLVTGGREKLFF
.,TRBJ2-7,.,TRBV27,TGTGCCAGCAGTTTAAGCGGTATACCATACGAGCAGTACTTC,CASSLSGIPYEQYF
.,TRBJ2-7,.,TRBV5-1,TGCGCCAGTGGCCCCTCATTTAACTACGAGCAGTACTTC,CASGPSFNYEQYF
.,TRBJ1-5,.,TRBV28,TGTGCCAGCAGTCCACGGCATCAGCCCCAGCATTTT,CASSPRHQPQHF
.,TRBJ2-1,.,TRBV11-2,TGTGCCAGCAGCTTAGGCGGCAGCTGGGATAATGAGCAGTTCTTC,CASSLGGSWDNEQFF
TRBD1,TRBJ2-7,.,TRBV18,TGTGCCAGCTCACCGGGACAGGGAGCCTACGAGCAGTACTTC,CASSPGQGAYEQYF
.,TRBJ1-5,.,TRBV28,TGTGCCACCAACAATCAGCCCCAGCATTTT,CATNNQPQHF
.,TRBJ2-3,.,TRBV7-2,TGTGCCAGCAGCGCCGCTAGGTTCACAGATACGCAGTATTTT,CASSAARFTDTQYF
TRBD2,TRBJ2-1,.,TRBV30,TGTGCCTGGAGTGCCACTAGCGTGGTCTACAATGAGCAGTTCTTC,CAWSATSVVYNEQFF
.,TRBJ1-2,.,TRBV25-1,TGTGCCAGCAGTGATTTCAGTAACAGCTACTATGGCTACACCTTC,CASSDFSNSYYGYTF
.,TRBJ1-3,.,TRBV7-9,TGTGCCAGCAGCTTAAGGGCCCCAGGCACCATATATTTT,CASSLRAPGTIYF
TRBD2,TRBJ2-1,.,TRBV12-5,TGTGCTAGTGGTTTGTCCAGTAGCGGGGGCAATGAGCAGTTCTTC,CASGLSSSGGNEQFF
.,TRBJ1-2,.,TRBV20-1,TGCAGTGCCGGATCGGGGAACGGCTACACCTTC,CSAGSGNGYTF
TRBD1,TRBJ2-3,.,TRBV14,TGTGCCAGCAGCAAACACCAGGGACAGGGAGCCTTTCCGCAGTATTTT,CASSKHQGQGAFPQYF
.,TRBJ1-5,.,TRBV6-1,TGTGCCAGCAGTGAAATGGGGGATCAGCCCCAGCATTTT,CASSEMGDQPQHF
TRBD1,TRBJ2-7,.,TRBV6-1,TGTGCCATCGTTATAGGGACAGGCAACTTCGAGCAGTACTTC,CAIVIGTGNFEQYF
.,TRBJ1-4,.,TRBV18,TGTGCCAGCTCACCGGGTAGGGGGATAGCTGAAAAACTGTTTTTT,CASSPGRGIAEKLFF
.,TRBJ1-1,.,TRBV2,TGTGCCAGCAGATGGGGGGGGAACACTGAAGCTTTCTTT,CASRWGGNTEAFF
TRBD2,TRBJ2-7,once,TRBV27,TGTGCCAGCAGGCCAGGGACTAGCGAAGAGCAGTACTTC,CASRPGTSEEQYF
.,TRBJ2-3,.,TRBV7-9,TGTGCCAGCAGCCTAGCAGAAGGGAGCACAGATACGCAGTATTTT,CASSLAEGSTDTQYF
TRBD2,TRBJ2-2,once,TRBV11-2,TGTGCCAGCAGGGGACTAGCGGGAGGGGTGACCGGGGAGCTGTTTTTT,CASRGLAGGVTGELFF
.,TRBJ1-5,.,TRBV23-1,TGCGCCAGCAGTCAATCGGGCAGGGGTAGGCCCTATAGCAATCAGCCCCAGCATTTT,CASSQSGRGRPYSNQPQHF
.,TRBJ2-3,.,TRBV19,TGTGCCAGTAGTATTATAGGGTCTAGCACAGATACGCAGTATTTT,CASSIIGSSTDTQYF
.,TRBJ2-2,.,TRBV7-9,TGTGCCAGCAGCCGAAGTCCTCCCGGGGAGCTGTTTTTT,CASSRSPPGELFF
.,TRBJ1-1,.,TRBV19,TGTGCCAGTAGCAGACAGAATATGAACACTGAAGCTTTCTTT,CASSRQNMNTEAFF
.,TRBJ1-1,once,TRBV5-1,TGCGCCAGCAGCTTGGCCCCAGAAGGCCTCACTGAAGCTTTCTTT,CASSLAPEGLTEAFF
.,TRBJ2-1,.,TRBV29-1,TGCAGCGTTGGTCAGGAGTGGGGTAATGAGCAGTTCTTC,CSVGQEWGNEQFF
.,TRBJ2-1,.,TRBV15,TGTGCCACCAGCGTACTGGGAGCCAATGAGCAGTTCTTC,CATSVLGANEQFF
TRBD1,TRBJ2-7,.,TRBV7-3,TGTGCCAGCAGCACTCGGACAGGGTATTCGTCCGAGCAGTACTTC,CASSTRTGYSSEQYF